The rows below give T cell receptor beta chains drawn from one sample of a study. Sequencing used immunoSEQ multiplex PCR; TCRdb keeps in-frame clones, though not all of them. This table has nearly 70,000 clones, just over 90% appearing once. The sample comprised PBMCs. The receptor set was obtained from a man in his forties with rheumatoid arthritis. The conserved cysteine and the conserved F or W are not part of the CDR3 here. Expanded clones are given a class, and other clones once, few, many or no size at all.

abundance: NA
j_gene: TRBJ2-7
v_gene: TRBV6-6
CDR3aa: ASRKLESYEQY

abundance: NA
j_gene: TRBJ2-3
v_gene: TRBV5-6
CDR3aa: ASSLKGRENTDTQY

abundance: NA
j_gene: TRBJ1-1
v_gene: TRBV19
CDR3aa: ASSSQDPDAEAF

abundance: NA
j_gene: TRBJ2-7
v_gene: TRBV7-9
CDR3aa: ASSLTVLTDWYEQY

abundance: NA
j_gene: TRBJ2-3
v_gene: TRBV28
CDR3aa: ASSETSGRLVDTQY

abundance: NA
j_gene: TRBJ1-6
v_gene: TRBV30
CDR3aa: AWSGGGNSPLH

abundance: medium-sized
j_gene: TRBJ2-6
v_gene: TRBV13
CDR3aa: ASSLEGSGANVLT

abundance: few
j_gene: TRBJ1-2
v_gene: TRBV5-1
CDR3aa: ASSKIDSSNYGYT

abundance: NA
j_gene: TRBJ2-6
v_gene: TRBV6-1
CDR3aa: ASSDGGTVLLSGANVLT

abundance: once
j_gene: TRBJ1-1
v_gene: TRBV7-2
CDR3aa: ASSTMGQMNTEAF

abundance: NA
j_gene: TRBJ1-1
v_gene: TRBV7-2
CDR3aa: ASSLGRGRTEAF

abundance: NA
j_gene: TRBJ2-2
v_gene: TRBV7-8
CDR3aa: ASSLPPMTSGTNTGELF

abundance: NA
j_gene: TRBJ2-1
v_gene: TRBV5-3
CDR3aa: ARSLFWRGAYNEQF

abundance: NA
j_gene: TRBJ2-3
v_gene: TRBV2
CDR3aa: ASRTWTSATDTQY

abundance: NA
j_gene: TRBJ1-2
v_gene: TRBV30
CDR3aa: AWRWGTVGSYT

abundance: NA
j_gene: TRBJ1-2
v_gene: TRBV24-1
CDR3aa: ATSDRTGDYGYT

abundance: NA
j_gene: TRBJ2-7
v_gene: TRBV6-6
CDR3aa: ATAWTSYEQY

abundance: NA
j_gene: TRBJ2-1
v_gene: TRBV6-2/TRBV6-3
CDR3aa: ASSSTTSGSSYNEQF

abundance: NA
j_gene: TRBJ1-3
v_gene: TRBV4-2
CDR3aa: ASSPKVDRGSGNTIY

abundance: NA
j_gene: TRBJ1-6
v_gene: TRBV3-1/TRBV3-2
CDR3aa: ASSQSVYGPALH

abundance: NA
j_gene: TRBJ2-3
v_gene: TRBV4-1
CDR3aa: ASSQEASGTDTQY

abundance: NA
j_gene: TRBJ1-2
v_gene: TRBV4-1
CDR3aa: ASSQEDRVWNGYT

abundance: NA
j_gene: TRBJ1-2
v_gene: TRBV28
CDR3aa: ASSPPGQVPYGYT

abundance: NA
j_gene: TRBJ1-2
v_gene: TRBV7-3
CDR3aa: ASSPQPLPGQGAKGYT

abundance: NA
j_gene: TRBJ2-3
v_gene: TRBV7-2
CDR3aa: ASSQTSGGLLYTDTQY

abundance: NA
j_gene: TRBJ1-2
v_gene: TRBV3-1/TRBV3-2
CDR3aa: ASSQIMGQVLLGYGYT

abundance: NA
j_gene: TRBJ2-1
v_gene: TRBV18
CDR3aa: ASSPQKSGSSYNEQF

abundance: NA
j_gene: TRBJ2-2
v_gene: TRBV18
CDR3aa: ASSPRINRGNTGELF

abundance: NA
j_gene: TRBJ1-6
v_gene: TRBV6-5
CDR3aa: ASSLGGGNSPLH

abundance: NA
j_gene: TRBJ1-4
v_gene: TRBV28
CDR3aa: ASSSGSTKKLF

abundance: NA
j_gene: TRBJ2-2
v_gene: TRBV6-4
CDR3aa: ASSEDRATGELF

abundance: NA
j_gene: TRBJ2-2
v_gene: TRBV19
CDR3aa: ASSTATGLGLLF

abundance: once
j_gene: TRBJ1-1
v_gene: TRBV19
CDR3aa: ASSMVQGTAF

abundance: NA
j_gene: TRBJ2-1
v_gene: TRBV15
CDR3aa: ATSRDRTEEQF

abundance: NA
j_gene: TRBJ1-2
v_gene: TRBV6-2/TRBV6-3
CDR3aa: ASSEQGGYT

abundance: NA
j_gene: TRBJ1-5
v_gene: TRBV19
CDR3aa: ASSKSSRDRYQPQH

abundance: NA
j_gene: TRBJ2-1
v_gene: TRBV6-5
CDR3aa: ASRAGGYYNEQF

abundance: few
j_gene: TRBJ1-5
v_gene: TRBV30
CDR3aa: AWSRGGRDQPQH

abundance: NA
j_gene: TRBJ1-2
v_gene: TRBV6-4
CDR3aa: ASSDSFGTGDHYT

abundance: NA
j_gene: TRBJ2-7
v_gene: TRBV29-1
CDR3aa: SVSGRERYEQY

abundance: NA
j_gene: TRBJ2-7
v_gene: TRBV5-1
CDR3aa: ASSWTSGRYEQY

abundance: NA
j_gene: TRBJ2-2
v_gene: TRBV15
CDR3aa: ATSSRQGAGELF

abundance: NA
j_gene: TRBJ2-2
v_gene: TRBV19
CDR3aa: ATYSGRGELF

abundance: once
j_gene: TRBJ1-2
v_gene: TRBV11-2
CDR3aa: ASSSPPGGGANYGYT

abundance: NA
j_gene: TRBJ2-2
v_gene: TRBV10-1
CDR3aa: ASSETLGEVGELF

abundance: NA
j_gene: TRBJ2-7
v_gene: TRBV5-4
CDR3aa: ASTRSGTASSYEQY

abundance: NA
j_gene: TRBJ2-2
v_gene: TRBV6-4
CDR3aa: ASRPGQGTGELF

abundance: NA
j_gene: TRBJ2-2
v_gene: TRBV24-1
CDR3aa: ATSESGLARAGELF

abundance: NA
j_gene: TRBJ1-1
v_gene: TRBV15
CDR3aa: ATSKTTSPVRAEAF

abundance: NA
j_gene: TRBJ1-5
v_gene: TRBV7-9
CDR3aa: ASSLAQTGGQPQH

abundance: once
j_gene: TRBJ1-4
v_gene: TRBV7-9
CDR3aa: ASSLGDRDEKLF